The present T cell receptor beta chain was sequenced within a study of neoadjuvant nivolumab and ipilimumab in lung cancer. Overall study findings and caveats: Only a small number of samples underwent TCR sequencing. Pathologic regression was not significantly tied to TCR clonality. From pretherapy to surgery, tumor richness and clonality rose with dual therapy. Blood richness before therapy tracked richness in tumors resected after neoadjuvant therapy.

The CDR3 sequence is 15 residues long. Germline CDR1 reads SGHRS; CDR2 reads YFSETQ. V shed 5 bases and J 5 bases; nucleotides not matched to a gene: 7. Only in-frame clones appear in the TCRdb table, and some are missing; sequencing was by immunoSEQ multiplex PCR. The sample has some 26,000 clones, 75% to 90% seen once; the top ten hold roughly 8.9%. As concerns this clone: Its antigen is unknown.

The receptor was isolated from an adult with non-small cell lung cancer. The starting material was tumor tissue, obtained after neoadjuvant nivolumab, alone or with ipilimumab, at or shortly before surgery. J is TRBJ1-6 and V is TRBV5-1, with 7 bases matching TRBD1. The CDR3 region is CASRRGGADNSPLHF. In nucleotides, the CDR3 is TGCGCCAGCAGGAGAGGGGGCGCCGATAATTCACCCCTCCACTTT.